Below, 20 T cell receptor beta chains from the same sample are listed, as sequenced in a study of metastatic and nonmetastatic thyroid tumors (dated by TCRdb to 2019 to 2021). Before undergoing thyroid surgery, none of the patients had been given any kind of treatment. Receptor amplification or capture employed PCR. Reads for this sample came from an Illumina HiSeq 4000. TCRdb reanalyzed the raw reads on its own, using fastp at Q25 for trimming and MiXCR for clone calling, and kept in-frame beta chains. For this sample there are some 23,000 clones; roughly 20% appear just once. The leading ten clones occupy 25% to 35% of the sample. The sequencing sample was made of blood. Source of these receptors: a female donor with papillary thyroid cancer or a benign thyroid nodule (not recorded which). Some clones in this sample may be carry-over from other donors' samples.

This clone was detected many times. CDR3 in amino acids: CASSITRLNTEAFF. In DNA, the CDR3 is TGTGCCAGCAGCATAACAAGGCTGAACACTGAAGCTTTCTTT. V usage is TRBV28 and J usage is TRBJ1-1; D remains unclear. V was clipped by 6 bases and J by 0 bases, with 11 bases between them. This CDR3 region has 14 residues. Germline lookup yields CDR1 MDHEN and CDR2 SYDVKM.

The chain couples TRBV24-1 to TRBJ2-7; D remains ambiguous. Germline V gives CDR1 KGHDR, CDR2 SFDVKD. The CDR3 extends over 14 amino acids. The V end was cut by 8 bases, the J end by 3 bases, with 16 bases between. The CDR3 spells CATIFASFDYEQYV. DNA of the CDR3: TGTGCCACCATTTTCGCTAGTTTTGACTACGAGCAGTACGTC.

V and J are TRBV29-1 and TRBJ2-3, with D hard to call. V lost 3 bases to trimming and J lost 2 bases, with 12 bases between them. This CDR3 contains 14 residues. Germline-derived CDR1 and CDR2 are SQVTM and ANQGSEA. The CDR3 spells CSVEGNRATDTQYF. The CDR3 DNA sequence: TGCAGCGTTGAGGGCAATCGGGCCACAGATACGCAGTATTTT.

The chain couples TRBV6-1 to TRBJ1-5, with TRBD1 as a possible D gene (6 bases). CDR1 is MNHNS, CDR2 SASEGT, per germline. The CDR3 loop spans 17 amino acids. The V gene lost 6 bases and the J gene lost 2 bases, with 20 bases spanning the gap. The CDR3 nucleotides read TGTGCCAGCAGCCTCGCGGCGGGGGGGCACGGCAATCAGCCCCAGCATTTT. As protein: CASSLAAGGHGNQPQHF.

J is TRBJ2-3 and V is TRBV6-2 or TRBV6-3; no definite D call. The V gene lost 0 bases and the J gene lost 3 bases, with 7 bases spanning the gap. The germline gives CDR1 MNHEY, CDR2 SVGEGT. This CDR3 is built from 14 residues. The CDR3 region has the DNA TGTGCCAGCAGTTACTCAGTCTCTACAGATACGCAGTATTTT. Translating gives CASSYSVSTDTQYF.

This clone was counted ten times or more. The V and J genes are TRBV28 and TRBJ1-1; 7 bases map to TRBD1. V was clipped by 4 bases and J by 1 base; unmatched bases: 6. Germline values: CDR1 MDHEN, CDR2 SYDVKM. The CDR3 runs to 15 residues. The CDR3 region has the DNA TGTGCCAGCAGTTCATCCGGGACAGCGAACACTGAAGCTTTCTTT. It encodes CASSSSGTANTEAFF.

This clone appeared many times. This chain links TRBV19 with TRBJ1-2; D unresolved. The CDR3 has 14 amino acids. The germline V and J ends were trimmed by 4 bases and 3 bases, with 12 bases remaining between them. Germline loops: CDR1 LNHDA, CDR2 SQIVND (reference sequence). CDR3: CASSSGPLHYGYTF. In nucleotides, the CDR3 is TGTGCCAGTAGTAGCGGACCGCTCCACTATGGCTACACCTTC.

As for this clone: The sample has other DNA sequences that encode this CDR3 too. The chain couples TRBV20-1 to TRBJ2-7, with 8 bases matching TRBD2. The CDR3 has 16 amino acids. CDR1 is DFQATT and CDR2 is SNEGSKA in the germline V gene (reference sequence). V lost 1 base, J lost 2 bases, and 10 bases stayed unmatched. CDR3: CSARAPGGGFAYEQYF. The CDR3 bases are TGCAGTGCTAGAGCCCCGGGGGGGGGGTTCGCCTACGAGCAGTACTTC.

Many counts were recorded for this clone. CDR3 sequence (DNA): TGCGCCAGCAGTGAACGACAGGGGAGAGCTTTCTTT. This sequence encodes CASSERQGRAFF. The rearrangement uses TRBV10-1 and TRBJ1-1; TRBD1 aligns across 8 bases. Per germline, CDR1 WNHNN and CDR2 SYGVQD (reference sequence). Trimming cost V 3 bases and J 10 bases; bases outside gene matches: 4. The CDR3 length is 12 residues.

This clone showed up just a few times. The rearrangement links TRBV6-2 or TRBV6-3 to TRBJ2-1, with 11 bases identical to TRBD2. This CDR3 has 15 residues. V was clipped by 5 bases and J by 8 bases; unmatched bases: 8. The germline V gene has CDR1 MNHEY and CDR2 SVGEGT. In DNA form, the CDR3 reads TGTGCCAGCAGTACGACTAGCGGGGAAGGCGATGAGCAGTTCTTC. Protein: CASSTTSGEGDEQFF.

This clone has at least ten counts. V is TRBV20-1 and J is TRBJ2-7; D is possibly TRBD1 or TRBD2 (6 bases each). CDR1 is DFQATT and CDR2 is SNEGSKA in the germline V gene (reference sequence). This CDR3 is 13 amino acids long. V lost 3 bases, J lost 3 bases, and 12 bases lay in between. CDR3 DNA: TGCAGTGCTAGTGCGGGACAACTCTACGAGCAGTACTTC. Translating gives CSASAGQLYEQYF.

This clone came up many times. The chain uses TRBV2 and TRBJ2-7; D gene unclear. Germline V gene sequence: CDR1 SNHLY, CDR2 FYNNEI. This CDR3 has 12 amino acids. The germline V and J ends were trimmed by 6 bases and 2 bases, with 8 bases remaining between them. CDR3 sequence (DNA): TGTGCCAGCAGGGAAACACCCTACGAGCAGTACTTC. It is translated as CASRETPYEQYF.

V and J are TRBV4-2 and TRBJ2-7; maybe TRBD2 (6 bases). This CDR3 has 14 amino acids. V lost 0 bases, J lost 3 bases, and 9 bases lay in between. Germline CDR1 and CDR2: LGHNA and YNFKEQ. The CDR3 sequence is CASSQEREVYEQYF. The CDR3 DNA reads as TGTGCCAGCAGCCAAGAAAGGGAGGTCTACGAGCAGTACTTC.

CDR3 sequence (DNA): TGTGCCAGCAGCTCTAGACGGAATAATAATTCACCCCTCCACTTT. This encodes CASSSRRNNNSPLHF. This chain joins TRBV11-2 and TRBJ1-6; no definite D call. Between the trimmed V and J ends, which lost 4 bases and 5 bases, there was a span of 12 bases. The CDR3 covers 15 residues. Germline values: CDR1 SGHAT, CDR2 FQNNGV.

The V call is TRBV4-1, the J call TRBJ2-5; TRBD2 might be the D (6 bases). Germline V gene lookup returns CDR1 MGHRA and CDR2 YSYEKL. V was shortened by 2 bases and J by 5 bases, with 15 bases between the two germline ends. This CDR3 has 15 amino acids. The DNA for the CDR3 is TGCGCCAGCAGCCAATGGGACTCCGAAGGGGAGACCCAGTACTTC. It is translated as CASSQWDSEGETQYF.

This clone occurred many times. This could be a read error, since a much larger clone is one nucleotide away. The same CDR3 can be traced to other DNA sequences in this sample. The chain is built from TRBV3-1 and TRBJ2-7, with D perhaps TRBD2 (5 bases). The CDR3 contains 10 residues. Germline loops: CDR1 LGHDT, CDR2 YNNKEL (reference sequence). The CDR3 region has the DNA TGTGCCAGCGGAGACTACGAGCAGTGCTTC. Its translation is CASGDYEQCF.

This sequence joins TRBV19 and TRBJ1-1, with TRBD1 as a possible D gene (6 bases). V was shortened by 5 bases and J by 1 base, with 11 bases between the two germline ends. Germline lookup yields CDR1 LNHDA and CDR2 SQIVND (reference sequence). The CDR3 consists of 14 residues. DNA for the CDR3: TGTGCCAGTAGTGCGGGACACCGGAACACTGAAGCTTTCTTT. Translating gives CASSAGHRNTEAFF.

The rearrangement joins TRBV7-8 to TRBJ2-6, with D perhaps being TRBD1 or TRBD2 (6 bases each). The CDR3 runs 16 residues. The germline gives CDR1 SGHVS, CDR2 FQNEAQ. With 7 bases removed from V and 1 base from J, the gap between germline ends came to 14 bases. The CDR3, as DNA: TGTGCCAGCACCCGAGGGGGGTGGTCTGGGGCCAACGTCCTGACTTTC. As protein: CASTRGGWSGANVLTF.

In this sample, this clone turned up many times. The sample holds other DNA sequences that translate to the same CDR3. The CDR3 is CASSLAGSDTQYF. Written as DNA, the CDR3 is TGTGCCAGCAGCTTAGCGGGATCAGATACGCAGTATTTT. The V and J genes are TRBV7-2 and TRBJ2-3; the D is unclear. Looked up from germline, CDR1 is SGHTA and CDR2 is FQGNSA. The CDR3 is 13 amino acids. The V end lost 0 bases, the J end lost 4 bases, and 5 bases lay between the germline ends.

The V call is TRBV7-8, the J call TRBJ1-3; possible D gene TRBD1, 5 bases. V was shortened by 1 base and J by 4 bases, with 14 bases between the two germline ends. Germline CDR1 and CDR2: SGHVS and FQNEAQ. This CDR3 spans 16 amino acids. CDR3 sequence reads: CASSLGQPGTGNTIYF. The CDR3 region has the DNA TGTGCCAGCAGCTTAGGGCAGCCGGGGACGGGAAACACCATATATTTT.